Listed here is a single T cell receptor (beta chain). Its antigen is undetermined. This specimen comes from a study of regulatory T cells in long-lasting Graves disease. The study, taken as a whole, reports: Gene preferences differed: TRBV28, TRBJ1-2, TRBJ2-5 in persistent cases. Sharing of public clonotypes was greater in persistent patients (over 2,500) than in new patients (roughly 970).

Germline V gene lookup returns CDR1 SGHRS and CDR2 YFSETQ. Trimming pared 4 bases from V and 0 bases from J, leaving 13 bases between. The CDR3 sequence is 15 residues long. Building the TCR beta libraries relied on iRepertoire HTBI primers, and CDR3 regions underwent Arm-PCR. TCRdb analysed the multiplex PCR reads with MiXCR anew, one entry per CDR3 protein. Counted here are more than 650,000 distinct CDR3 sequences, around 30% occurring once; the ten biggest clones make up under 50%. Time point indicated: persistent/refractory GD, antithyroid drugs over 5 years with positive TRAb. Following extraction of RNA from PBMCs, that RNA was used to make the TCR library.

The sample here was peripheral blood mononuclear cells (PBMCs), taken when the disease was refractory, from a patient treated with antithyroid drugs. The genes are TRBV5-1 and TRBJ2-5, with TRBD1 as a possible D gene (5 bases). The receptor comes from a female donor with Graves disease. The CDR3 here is CASSQALGDQETQYF. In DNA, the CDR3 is TGCGCCAGCAGCCAGGCATTAGGGGACCAAGAGACCCAGTACTTC. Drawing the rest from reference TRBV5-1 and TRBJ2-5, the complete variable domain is KAGVTQTPRYLIKTRGQQVTLSCSPISGHRSVSWYQQTPGQGLQFLFEYFSETQRNKGNFPGRFSGRQFSNSRSEMNVSTLELGDSALYLCASSQALGDQETQYFGPGTRLLVL.